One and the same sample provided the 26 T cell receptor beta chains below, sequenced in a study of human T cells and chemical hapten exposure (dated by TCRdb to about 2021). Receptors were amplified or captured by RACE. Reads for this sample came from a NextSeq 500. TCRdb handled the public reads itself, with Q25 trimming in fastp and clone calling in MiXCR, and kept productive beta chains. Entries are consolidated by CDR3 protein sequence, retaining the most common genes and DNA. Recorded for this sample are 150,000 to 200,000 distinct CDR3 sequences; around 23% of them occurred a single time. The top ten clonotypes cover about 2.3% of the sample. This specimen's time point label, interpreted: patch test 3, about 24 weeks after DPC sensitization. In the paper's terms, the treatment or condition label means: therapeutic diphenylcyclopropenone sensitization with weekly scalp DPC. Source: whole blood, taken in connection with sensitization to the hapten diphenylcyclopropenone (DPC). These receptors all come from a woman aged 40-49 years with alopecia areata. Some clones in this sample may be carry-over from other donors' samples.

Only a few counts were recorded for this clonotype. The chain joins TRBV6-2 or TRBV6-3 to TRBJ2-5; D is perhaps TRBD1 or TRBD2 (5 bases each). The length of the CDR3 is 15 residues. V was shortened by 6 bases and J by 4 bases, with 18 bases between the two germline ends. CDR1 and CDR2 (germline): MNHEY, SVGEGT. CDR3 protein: CASSSGTGFGETQYF. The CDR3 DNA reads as TGTGCCAGCAGCTCCGGGACCGGCTTCGGAGAGACCCAGTACTTC.

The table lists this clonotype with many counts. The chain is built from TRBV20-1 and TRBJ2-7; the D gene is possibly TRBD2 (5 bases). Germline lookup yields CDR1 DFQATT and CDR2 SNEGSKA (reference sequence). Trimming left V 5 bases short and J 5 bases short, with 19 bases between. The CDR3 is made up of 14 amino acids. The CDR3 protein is CSAQRTRTVDEQYF. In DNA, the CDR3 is TGCAGTGCTCAGAGAACTAGGACTGTCGACGAGCAGTACTTC.

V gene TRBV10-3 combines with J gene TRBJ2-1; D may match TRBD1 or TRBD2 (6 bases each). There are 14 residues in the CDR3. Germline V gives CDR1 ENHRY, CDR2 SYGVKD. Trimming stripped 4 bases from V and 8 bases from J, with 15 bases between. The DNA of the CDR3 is TGTGCCATCAGTGGGCAGGTGGGGGGCGATGAGCAGTTCTTC. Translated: CAISGQVGGDEQFF.

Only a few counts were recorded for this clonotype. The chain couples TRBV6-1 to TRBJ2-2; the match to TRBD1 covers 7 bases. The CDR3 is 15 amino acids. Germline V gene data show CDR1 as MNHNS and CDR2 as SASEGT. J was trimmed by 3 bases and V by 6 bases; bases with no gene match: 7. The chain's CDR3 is CASRGNQGDTGELFF. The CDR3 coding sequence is TGTGCCAGCAGGGGAAATCAGGGGGACACCGGGGAGCTGTTTTTT.

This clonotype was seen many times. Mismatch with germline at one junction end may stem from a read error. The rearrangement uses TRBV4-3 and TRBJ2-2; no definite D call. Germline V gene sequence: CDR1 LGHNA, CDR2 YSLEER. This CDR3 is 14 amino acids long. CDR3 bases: TGTGCCAGCAGCCAAGAAACGAGGACCGGGGAGCTGTTTTTT. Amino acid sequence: CASSQETRTGELFF.

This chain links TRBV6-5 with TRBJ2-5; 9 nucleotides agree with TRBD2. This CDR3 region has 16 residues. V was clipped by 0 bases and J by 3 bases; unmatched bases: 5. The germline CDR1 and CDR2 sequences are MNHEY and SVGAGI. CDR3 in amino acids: CASSYSTSGTKETQYF. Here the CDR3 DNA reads TGTGCCAGCAGTTACTCGACTAGCGGTACCAAAGAGACCCAGTACTTC.

The CDR3 loop is CSARRLSAGSRETQYF. CDR3 sequence (DNA): TGCAGTGCTAGACGTTTATCCGCGGGGTCCAGAGAGACCCAGTACTTC. The chain combines TRBV20-1 with TRBJ2-5; weak D call: TRBD2 (6 bases). Germline V gene sequence: CDR1 DFQATT, CDR2 SNEGSKA (reference sequence). The CDR3 has 16 residues. V lost 2 bases, J lost 4 bases, and 20 bases lay in between.

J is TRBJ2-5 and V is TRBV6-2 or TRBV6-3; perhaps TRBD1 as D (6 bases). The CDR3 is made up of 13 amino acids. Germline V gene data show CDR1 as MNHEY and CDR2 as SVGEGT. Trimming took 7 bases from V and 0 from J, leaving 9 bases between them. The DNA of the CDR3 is TGTGCCAGCACACAGGGTGACCAAGAGACCCAGTACTTC. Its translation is CASTQGDQETQYF.

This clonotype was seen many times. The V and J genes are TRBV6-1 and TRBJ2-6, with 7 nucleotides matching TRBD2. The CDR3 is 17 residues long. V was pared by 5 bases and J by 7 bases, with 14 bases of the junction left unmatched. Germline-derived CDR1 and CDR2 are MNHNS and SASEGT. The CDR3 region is CASSKEGWSAGANVLTF. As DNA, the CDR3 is TGTGCCAGCAGTAAGGAAGGGTGGTCAGCGGGAGCCAACGTCCTGACTTTC.

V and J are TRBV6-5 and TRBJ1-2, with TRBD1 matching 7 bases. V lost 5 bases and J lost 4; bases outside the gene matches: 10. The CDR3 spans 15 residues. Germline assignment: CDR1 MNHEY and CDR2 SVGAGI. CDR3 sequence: CASSQRDRGLYGYTF. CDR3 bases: TGTGCCAGCAGTCAAAGGGACAGAGGTCTCTATGGCTACACCTTC.

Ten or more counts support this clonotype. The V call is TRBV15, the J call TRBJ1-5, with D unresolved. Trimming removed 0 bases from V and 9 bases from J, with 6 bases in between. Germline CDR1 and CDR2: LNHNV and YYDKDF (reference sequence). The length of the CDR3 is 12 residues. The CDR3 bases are TGTGCCACCAGCAGAGATTTCCCGCCCCAGCATTTT. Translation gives CATSRDFPPQHF.

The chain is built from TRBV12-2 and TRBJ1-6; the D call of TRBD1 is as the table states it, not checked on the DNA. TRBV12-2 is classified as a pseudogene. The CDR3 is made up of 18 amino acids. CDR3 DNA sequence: TGTGCAAGTCGCTTACCAACTAAAAGGACAGGATCGGGTTCACCCCTCCACTTT. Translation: CASRLPTKRTGSGSPLHF.

The CDR3 spells CASTLTSSYEQYF. In DNA, the CDR3 is TGTGCCAGCACCTTGACTAGCTCCTACGAGCAGTACTTC. The rearrangement links TRBV12-3 or TRBV12-4 to TRBJ2-7; D might be TRBD2 (6 bases). The CDR3 contains 13 residues. V gave up 7 bases and J gave up 0 bases, with 10 bases separating them.

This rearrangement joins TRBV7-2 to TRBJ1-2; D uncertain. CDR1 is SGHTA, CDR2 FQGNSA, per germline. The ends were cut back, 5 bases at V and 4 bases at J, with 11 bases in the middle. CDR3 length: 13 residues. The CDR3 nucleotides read TGTGCCAGCAGCCCCGGGCTCTTCTATGGCTACACCTTC. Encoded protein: CASSPGLFYGYTF.

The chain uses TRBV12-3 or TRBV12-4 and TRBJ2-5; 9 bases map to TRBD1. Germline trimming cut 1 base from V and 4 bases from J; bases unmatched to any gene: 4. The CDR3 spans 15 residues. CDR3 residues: CASSLGDRVGETQYF. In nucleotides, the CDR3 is TGTGCCAGCAGTTTAGGGGACAGGGTTGGAGAGACCCAGTACTTC.

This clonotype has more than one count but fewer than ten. CDR3 in DNA: TGCGCCAGCAGCCAAGAAGTGGGGCATGGCATGAAGCCCTACGAGCAGTACTTC. It yields the protein CASSQEVGHGMKPYEQYF. The chain combines TRBV4-3 with TRBJ2-7, with D possibly being TRBD1 (5 bases). The CDR3 sequence is 18 residues long. Trimming stripped 0 bases from V and 2 bases from J, with 20 bases between. CDR1 and CDR2 from the germline V gene are LGHNA and YSLEER.

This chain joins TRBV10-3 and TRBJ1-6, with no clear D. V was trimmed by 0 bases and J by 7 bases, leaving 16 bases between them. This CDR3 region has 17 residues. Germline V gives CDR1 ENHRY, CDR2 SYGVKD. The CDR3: CAISESAGRGSNSPLHF. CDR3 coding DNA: TGTGCCATCAGTGAGTCGGCGGGTCGAGGCTCAAATTCACCCCTCCACTTT.

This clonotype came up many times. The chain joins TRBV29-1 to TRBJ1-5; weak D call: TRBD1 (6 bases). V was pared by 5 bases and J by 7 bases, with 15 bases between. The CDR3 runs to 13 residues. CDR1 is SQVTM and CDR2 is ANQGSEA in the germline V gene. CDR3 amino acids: CSVSTGTEQPQHF. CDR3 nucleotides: TGCAGCGTTTCGACAGGCACGGAGCAGCCCCAGCATTTT.

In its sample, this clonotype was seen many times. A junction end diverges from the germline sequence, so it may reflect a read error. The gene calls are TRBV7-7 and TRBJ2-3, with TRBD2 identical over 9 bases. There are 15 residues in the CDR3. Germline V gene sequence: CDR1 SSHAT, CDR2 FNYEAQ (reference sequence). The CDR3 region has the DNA TGTGCTAGCAGCCCTATTAGCGGGAGATCAGATACGCAGTATTTT. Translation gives CASSPISGRSDTQYF.

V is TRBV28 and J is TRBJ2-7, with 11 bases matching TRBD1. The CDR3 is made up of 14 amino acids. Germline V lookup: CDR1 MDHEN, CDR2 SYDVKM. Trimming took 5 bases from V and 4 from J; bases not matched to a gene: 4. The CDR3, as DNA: TGTGCCAGCAGTACGGGGACAGGGGGTTACGAGCAGTACTTC. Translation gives CASSTGTGGYEQYF. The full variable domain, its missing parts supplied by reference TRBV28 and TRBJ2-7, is DVKVTQSSRYLVKRTGEKVFLECVQDMDHENMFWYRQDPGLGLRLIYFSYDVKMKEKGDIPEGYSVSREKKERFSLILESASTNQTSMYLCASSTGTGGYEQYFGPGTRLTVT.

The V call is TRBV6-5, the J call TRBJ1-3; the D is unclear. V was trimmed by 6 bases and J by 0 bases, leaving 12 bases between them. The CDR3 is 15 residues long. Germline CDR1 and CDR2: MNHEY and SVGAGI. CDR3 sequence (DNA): TGTGCCAGCAGCCCAACGAAGGGCTCTGGAAACACCATATATTTT. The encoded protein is CASSPTKGSGNTIYF.

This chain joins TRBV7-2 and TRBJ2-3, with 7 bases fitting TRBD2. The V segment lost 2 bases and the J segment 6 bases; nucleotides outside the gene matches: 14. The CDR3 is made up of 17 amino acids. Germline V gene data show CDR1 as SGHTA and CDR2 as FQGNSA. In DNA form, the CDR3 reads TGTGCCAGCAGCTTAAACCGTTGGGCTAGCGGACGGGATACGCAGTATTTT. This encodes CASSLNRWASGRDTQYF.

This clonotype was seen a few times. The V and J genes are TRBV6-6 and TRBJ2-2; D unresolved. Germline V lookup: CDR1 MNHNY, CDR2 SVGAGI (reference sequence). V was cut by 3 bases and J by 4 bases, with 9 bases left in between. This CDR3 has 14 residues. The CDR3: CASSYQASTGELFF. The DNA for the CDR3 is TGTGCCAGCAGTTATCAGGCGAGCACCGGGGAGCTGTTTTTT.

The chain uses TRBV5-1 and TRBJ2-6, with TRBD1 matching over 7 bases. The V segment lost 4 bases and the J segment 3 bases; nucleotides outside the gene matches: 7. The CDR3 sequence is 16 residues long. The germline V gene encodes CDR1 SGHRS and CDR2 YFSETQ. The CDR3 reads CASSPPTGFGANVLTF. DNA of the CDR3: TGCGCCAGCAGCCCTCCGACAGGGTTTGGGGCCAACGTCCTGACTTTC.

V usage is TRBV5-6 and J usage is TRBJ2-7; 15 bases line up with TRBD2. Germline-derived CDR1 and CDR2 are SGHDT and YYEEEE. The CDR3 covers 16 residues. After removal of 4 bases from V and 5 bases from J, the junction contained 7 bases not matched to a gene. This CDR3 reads CASSTGLAGGSDEQYF. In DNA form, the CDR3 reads TGTGCCAGCAGCACGGGACTAGCGGGAGGTAGCGACGAGCAGTACTTC. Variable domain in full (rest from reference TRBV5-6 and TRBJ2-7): DAGVTQSPTHLIKTRGQQVTLRCSPKSGHDTVSWYQQALGQGPQFIFQYYEEEERQRGNFPDRFSGHQFPNYSSELNVNALLLGDSALYLCASSTGLAGGSDEQYFGPGTRLTVT.

The DNA for the CDR3 is TGTGCCAGCAGTGACCCCTCGGGGGCAGATACGCAGTATTTT. Translation: CASSDPSGADTQYF. The rearrangement links TRBV25-1 to TRBJ2-3; TRBD2 might be the D (6 bases). The CDR3 contains 14 residues. Germline V gene data show CDR1 as MGHDK and CDR2 as SYGVNS. The V gene lost 3 bases and the J gene lost 4 bases, with 11 bases spanning the gap.